These 5 T cell receptor beta chains were sequenced from one sample in a study of T cell responses to AZD1222 COVID-19 vaccine. The repertoire was sequenced with immunoSEQ multiplex PCR; TCRdb's copy has only in-frame clones and lacks some. Among 98,000 or so clones listed, approximately 86% were seen once. This sample comprised peripheral blood, obtained 28 days after the second dose of the MenACWY control vaccine. These receptors were taken from an adult who received the MenACWY meningococcal vaccine as a control.

CDR3 loop: CSAMVGGSGYTF. In nucleotides, the CDR3 is TGCAGCGCAATGGTTGGGGGTAGTGGCTACACCTTC. V is TRBV29-1 and J is TRBJ1-2; maybe TRBD1 (5 bases). V was shortened by 7 bases and J by 7 bases, with 16 bases between the two germline ends. The CDR3 runs to 12 residues. CDR1 is SQVTM and CDR2 is ANQGSEA in the germline V gene.

This sequence joins TRBV2 and TRBJ2-2; 9 nucleotides agree with TRBD1. Germline assignment: CDR1 SNHLY and CDR2 FYNNEI. The trim removed 7 bases at V and 4 bases at J, leaving 10 bases unmatched. The CDR3 sequence is 16 residues long. The CDR3 DNA reads as TGTGCCAGCACCCTACAGGGGGCTGTGGCCACCGGGGAGCTGTTTTTT. Residues: CASTLQGAVATGELFF.

This clone was seen just once. The chain has TRBV6-1 and TRBJ2-1; no firm D call. Trimming shortened V by 3 bases and J by 5 bases, and 14 bases separated the two germline ends. CDR3 length: 15 residues. The V gene's germline CDR1 is MNHNS and CDR2 SASEGT. The CDR3 region has the DNA TGTGCCAGCAGTGACGGGCCGCTAGGAGACAATGAGCAGTTCTTC. Translated, it gives CASSDGPLGDNEQFF.

The chain couples TRBV24-1 to TRBJ1-2; 7 positions match TRBD1. The CDR3 sequence is 15 residues long. Trimming at V came to 4 bases and at J to 1 base, leaving 5 bases not matched to a gene. Per germline, CDR1 KGHDR and CDR2 SFDVKD. Here the CDR3 DNA reads TGTGCCACCAGTGACAACAGGGGTAATAACTATGGCTACACCTTC. Residues: CATSDNRGNNYGYTF.

This rearrangement joins TRBV5-4 to TRBJ1-4; 9 nucleotides agree with TRBD1. This CDR3 has 13 residues. Losses at the gene ends were 4 bases for V and 6 bases for J; bases not matched to a gene: 1. The germline gives CDR1 SGHNT, CDR2 YYREEE (reference sequence). The CDR3 spells CASSRDRDEKLFF. CDR3 DNA sequence: TGTGCCAGCAGCCGGGACAGGGATGAAAAACTGTTTTTT.